The TCR beta chain described here comes from a study of response to subunit inactivated influenza vaccine. One entry per CDR3 protein results from TCRdb running MiXCR on the RT-PCR reads. Of 800,000 to 1,000,000 distinct CDR3 sequences in the sample, 21% are singletons; the top ten hold about 10%. The CDR3 loop spans 15 amino acids. Between the trimmed V and J ends, which lost 0 bases and 4 bases, there was a span of 13 bases. CDR1 is SGHTA and CDR2 is FQGNSA in the germline V gene. Findings of the study overall: The authors suggested that few new T cells are recruited per seasonal influenza vaccination.

About this clonotype itself: Its antigen is not identified.

This chain connects TRBV7-2 to TRBJ2-7; maybe TRBD2 (6 bases). The sample in question was PBMCs from blood, obtained 5 to 6 days after vaccination. The receptor was isolated from a man between 45 and 60 years old who received an inactivated influenza vaccine. The CDR3 loop is CASSLAWGLSYEQYF. In DNA form, the CDR3 reads TGTGCCAGCAGCTTAGCGTGGGGACTGTCATACGAGCAGTACTTC.